This T cell receptor (beta chain) stems from a study of blood T cell repertoires in COVID-19. On the study more broadly: Nucleic acid was either cDNA or gDNA, and it came from T cells, B-cell-depleted T cells, or PBMCs.

This clone has only one observation. The method was immunoSEQ multiplex PCR; TCRdb's version includes in-frame clones alone and lacks a portion of them. The data show fewer than 250,000 clones, with about four fifths seen just once and about 6.9% held by the top ten. This CDR3 has 13 residues. Trimming pared 3 bases from V and 4 bases from J, leaving 9 bases between. Germline loops: CDR1 SQVTM, CDR2 ANQGSEA. The source of this sequence is a man in his 60s with acute or convalescent COVID-19. The sequenced sample was peripheral blood. This chain joins TRBV29-1 and TRBJ2-2, with TRBD1 as a possible D gene (6 bases). CDR3 region: CSVDTGFTGELFF. CDR3 bases: TGCAGCGTTGACACAGGGTTCACCGGGGAGCTGTTTTTT.